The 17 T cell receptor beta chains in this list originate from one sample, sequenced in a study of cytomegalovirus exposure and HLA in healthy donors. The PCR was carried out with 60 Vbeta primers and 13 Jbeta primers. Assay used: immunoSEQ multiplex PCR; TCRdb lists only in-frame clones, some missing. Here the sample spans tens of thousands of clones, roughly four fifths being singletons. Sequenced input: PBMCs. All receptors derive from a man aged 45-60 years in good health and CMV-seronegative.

CDR3 coding DNA: TGTGCCAGCAGTTTATTAACTGGAGGATATGGCTACACCTTC. Translated, it gives CASSLLTGGYGYTF. V is TRBV6-5 and J is TRBJ1-2; D is uncertain. The germline gives CDR1 MNHEY, CDR2 SVGAGI. The ends were cut back, 4 bases at V and 5 bases at J, with 14 bases in the middle. The CDR3 sequence is 14 residues long.

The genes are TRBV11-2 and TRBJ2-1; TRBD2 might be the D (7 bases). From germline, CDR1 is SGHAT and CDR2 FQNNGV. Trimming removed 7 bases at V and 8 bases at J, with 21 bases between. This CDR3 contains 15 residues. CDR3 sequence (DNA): TGTGCCAGCAAAAAACACTCGGGGGGCGAGTATGAGCAGTTCTTC. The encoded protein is CASKKHSGGEYEQFF.

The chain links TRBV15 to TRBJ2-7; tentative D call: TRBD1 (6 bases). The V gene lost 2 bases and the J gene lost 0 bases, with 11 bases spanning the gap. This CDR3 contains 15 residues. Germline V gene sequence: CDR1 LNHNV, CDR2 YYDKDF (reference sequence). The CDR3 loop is CATSRSDSSSYEQYF. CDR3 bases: TGTGCCACCAGCAGATCGGACAGCAGCTCCTACGAGCAGTACTTC. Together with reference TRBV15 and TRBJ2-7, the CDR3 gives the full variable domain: DAMVIQNPRYQVTQFGKPVTLSCSQTLNHNVMYWYQQKSSQAPKLLFHYYDKDFNNEADTPDNFQSRRPNTSFCFLDIRSPGLGDTAMYLCATSRSDSSSYEQYFGPGTRLTVT.

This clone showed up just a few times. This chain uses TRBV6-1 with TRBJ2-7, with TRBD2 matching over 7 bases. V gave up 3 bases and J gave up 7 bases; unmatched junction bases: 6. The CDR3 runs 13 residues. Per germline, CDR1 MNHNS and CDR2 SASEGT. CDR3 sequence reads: CASSELLASEQYF. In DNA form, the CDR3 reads TGTGCCAGCAGTGAGTTACTAGCGAGTGAGCAGTACTTC.

CDR3 bases: TGCGCCAGCAGTGATCTTACGGTTCGGGAGCAGTACTTC. Translating it yields CASSDLTVREQYF. The chain joins TRBV10-1 to TRBJ2-7; no reliable D call. CDR3 length equals 13 residues. V was clipped by 3 bases and J by 7 bases, with 13 bases between them. The V gene's germline CDR1 is WNHNN and CDR2 SYGVQD (reference sequence).

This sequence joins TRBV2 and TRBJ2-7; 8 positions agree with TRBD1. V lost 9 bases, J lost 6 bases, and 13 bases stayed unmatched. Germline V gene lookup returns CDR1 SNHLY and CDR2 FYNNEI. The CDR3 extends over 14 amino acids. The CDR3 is CASKTGTGVAEQYF. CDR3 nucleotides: TGTGCCAGTAAAACCGGGACAGGAGTCGCCGAGCAGTACTTC.

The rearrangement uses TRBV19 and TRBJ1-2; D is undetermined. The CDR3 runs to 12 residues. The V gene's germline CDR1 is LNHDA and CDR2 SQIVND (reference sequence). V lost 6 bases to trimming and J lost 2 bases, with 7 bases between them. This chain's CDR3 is CASRATNYGYTF. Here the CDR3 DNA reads TGTGCCAGTAGGGCGACAAACTATGGCTACACCTTC.

The CDR3 bases are TGTGCCAGCAGTTTATCAGCGGGAGCAGTGTACGAGCAGTACTTC. As protein: CASSLSAGAVYEQYF. The rearrangement joins TRBV27 to TRBJ2-7; 8 bases agree with TRBD2. The CDR3 sequence is 15 residues long. Germline CDR1 reads MNHEY; CDR2 reads SMNVEV (reference sequence). Trimming cost V 0 bases and J 4 bases; bases outside gene matches: 5.

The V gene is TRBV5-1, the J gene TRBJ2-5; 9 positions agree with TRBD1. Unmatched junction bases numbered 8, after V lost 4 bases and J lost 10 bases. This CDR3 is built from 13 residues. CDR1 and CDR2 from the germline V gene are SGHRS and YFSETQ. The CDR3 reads CASSVGQGLDQYF. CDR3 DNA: TGCGCCAGCAGCGTAGGACAGGGGTTGGACCAGTACTTC.

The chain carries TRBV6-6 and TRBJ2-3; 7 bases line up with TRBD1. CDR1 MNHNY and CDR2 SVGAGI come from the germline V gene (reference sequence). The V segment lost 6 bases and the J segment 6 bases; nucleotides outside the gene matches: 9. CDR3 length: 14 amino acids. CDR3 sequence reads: CASSKGAGGDTQYF. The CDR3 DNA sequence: TGTGCCAGCAGCAAGGGGGCGGGTGGGGATACGCAGTATTTT.

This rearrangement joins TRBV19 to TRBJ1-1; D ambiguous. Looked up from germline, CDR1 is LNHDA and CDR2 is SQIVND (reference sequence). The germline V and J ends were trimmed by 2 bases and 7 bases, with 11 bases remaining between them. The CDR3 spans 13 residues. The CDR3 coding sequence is TGTGCCAGTAGTATACGGAGACCGAATGAAGCTTTCTTT. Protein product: CASSIRRPNEAFF.

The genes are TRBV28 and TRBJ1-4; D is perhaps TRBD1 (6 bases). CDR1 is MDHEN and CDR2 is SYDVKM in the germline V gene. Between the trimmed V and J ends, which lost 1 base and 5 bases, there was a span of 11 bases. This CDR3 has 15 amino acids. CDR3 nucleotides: TGTGCCAGCAGTTTATTGGGGCAGGGGAATGAAAAACTGTTTTTT. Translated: CASSLLGQGNEKLFF.

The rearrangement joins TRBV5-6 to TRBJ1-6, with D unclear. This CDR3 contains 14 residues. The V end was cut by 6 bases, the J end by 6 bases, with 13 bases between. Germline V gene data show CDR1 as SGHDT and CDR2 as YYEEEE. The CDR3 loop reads CASTDSLFNSPLHF. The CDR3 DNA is TGTGCCAGCACGGACTCACTTTTTAATTCACCCCTCCACTTT. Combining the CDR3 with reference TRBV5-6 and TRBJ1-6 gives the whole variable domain DAGVTQSPTHLIKTRGQQVTLRCSPKSGHDTVSWYQQALGQGPQFIFQYYEEEERQRGNFPDRFSGHQFPNYSSELNVNALLLGDSALYLCASTDSLFNSPLHFGNGTRLTVT.

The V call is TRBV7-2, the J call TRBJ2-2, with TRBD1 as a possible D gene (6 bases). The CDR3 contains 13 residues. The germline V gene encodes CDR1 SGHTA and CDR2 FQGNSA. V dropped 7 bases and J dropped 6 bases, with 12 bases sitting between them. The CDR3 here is CASNAAGAGELFF. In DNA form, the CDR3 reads TGTGCCAGCAATGCCGCAGGGGCCGGGGAGCTGTTTTTT.

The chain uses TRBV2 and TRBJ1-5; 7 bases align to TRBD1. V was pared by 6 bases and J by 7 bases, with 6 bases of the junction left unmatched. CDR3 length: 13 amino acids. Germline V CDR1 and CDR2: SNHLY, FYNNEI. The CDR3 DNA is TGTGCCAGCAGGACAGACAGGGACCAGCCCCAGCATTTT. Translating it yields CASRTDRDQPQHF.

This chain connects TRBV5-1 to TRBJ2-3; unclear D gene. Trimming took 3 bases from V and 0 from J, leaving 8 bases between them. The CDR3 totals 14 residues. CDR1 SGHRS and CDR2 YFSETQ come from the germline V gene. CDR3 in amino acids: CASSYERSTDTQYF. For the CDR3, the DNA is TGCGCCAGCAGCTACGAGAGGAGCACAGATACGCAGTATTTT.

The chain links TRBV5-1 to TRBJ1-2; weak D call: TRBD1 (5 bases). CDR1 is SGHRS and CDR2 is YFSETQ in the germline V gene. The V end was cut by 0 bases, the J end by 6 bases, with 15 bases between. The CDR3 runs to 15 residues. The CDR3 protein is CASSLEPGWQNGYTF. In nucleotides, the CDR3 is TGCGCCAGCAGCTTGGAACCAGGGTGGCAAAATGGCTACACCTTC. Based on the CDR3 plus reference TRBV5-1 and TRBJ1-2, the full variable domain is KAGVTQTPRYLIKTRGQQVTLSCSPISGHRSVSWYQQTPGQGLQFLFEYFSETQRNKGNFPGRFSGRQFSNSRSEMNVSTLELGDSALYLCASSLEPGWQNGYTFGSGTRLTVV.